The present T cell receptor beta chain was sequenced within a study of shared clonotypes between healthy human individuals. General observations from the study: Richness estimates generally favored naive over memory subsets. For naive CD4 cells, roughly 4.8% of clonotypes were shared across a few donors.

Clones were read by immunoSEQ multiplex PCR, and TCRdb kept only the in-frame ones, dropping some. This table has around 2.1 million clones, more than 90% appearing once. The count of this clone is one. What it binds is not known. Germline-derived CDR1 and CDR2 are MGHRA and YSYEKL. CDR3 length: 15 residues. Trimming cost V 0 bases and J 7 bases, with 13 bases left between them. This clonotype was sampled from a man aged 18 to 29 in good health. The source material was naive CD4+ T cells sorted from blood. As for subset: CD45RA+ positively selected. The rearrangement uses TRBV4-1 and TRBJ1-5, with D hard to call. The CDR3 region is CASSQEGPSGQPQHF. The CDR3 coding sequence is TGCGCCAGCAGCCAAGAAGGTCCAAGTGGCCAGCCCCAGCATTTT.